This passage covers 20 T cell receptor beta chains from one sample sequenced in a study of CD8 T cells in ankylosing spondylitis. Using its own MiXCR run on the 5' RACE reads, TCRdb lists one record per CDR3 protein. This sample carries about 300,000 distinct CDR3 sequences, roughly 11% of them seen once, and the ten largest clones take more than 7%. Sequencing input: blood, either unsorted or a sorted T cell fraction (not recorded which). These receptors came from a female donor with ankylosing spondylitis or in good health (not recorded which).

This clonotype was seen at least ten times. The genes are TRBV6-5 and TRBJ2-7; D is unclear. Per the germline V gene, CDR1 is MNHEY and CDR2 is SVGAGI. Trimming stripped 0 bases from V and 3 bases from J, with 9 bases between. The CDR3 contains 14 residues. The CDR3 is CASSYSYGNYEQYF. CDR3 sequence (DNA): TGTGCCAGCAGTTACTCCTACGGTAACTACGAGCAGTACTTC.

This clonotype occurred a few times. This chain joins TRBV7-9 and TRBJ1-2, with no clear D. Germline V gene data show CDR1 as SEHNR and CDR2 as FQNEAQ (reference sequence). The CDR3 runs to 14 residues. V lost 4 bases to trimming and J lost 0 bases, with 9 bases between them. CDR3 in amino acids: CASSWTEANYGYTF. The CDR3 coding sequence is TGTGCCAGCAGCTGGACGGAGGCTAACTATGGCTACACCTTC.

At least ten counts were recorded for this clonotype. V and J are TRBV11-3 and TRBJ2-2; possibly TRBD2 for D (6 bases). This CDR3 is built from 14 residues. Germline-derived CDR1 and CDR2 are SGHNT and YENEEA. Trimming took 6 bases from V and 5 from J, leaving 13 bases between them. The CDR3 spells CASREGFSTGELFF. CDR3 nucleotide sequence: TGTGCCAGCAGGGAGGGGTTTTCGACCGGGGAGCTGTTTTTT.

This clonotype was seen repeatedly, ten times or more. V is TRBV20-1 and J is TRBJ2-2; no firm D call. The CDR3 sequence is 14 residues long. Trimming left V 6 bases short and J 2 bases short, with 13 bases between. Germline assignment: CDR1 DFQATT and CDR2 SNEGSKA (reference sequence). The CDR3 DNA follows: TGCAGTGCCAAAGGACCTAAAAACACCGGGGAGCTGTTTTTT. It specifies CSAKGPKNTGELFF.

Remarks on this clonotype: A much larger clone lies one base from this, so it may be a read error. The V gene is TRBV7-8, the J gene TRBJ1-5; possibly TRBD1 for D (6 bases). The V end was cut by 5 bases, the J end by 3 bases, with 11 bases between. From germline, CDR1 is SGHVS and CDR2 FQNEAQ. CDR3 length: 14 residues. The CDR3 spells CASSGGPDNQPQHF. In nucleotides, the CDR3 is TGTGCCAGCAGCGGGGGGCCGGACAATCAGCCCCAGCATTTT.

This clonotype was seen at least ten times. This chain links TRBV12-3 or TRBV12-4 with TRBJ1-3, with unresolved D. V was shortened by 3 bases and J by 1 base, with 10 bases between the two germline ends. The CDR3 has 15 amino acids. The CDR3 spells CASSFPGLSGNTIYF. In nucleotides, the CDR3 is TGTGCCAGCAGTTTCCCAGGCCTGTCTGGAAACACCATATATTTT.

This clonotype was counted a single time. The CDR3 DNA follows: TGTGCCAGCAGCTCGAGCAGGGGAGCTAACTATGGCTACACCTTC. It encodes CASSSSRGANYGYTF. V is TRBV7-6 and J is TRBJ1-2, with D perhaps TRBD1 (6 bases). The germline V gene encodes CDR1 SGHVS and CDR2 FNYEAQ. V dropped 4 bases and J dropped 0 bases, with 12 bases sitting between them. CDR3 size: 15 residues. The complete variable domain, with remaining parts taken from reference TRBV7-6 and TRBJ1-2, reads GAGVSQSPRYKVTKRGQDVALRCDPISGHVSLYWYRQALGQGPEFLTYFNYEAQQDKSGLPNDRFSAERPEGSISTLTIQRTEQRDSAMYRCASSSSRGANYGYTFGSGTRLTVV.

In this sample, this clonotype turned up a few times. The V and J genes are TRBV30 and TRBJ2-1, with unresolved D. V lost 3 bases, J lost 9 bases, and 9 bases lay in between. Germline V lookup: CDR1 GTSNPN, CDR2 SVGIG (reference sequence). CDR3 size: 11 residues. CDR3 in amino acids: CAWRRSGEQFF. CDR3 bases: TGTGCCTGGAGGCGGTCCGGTGAGCAGTTCTTC.

This clonotype was observed many times. Sequence at one end of the junction differs from germline and may be a read error. The V gene is TRBV7-7, the J gene TRBJ2-3, with TRBD2 identical over 9 bases. Germline CDR1 is SSHAT and CDR2 is FNYEAQ (reference sequence). This CDR3 spans 16 amino acids. The CDR3 coding sequence is TGTGCTAGCAGCTTATTTGCGGGGGGGCCGACAGATACGCAGTATTTT. It is translated as CASSLFAGGPTDTQYF.

This clonotype has more than one count but fewer than ten. V is TRBV5-1 and J is TRBJ2-5; D is possibly TRBD1 (7 bases). V shed 3 bases and J shed 4 bases, with 19 bases lying between them. Germline CDR1 SGHRS, CDR2 YFSETQ. This CDR3 comprises 16 residues. The DNA of the CDR3 is TGCGCCAGCAGCTGGAGGGGGCCTAGCGCCTTAGAGACCCAGTACTTC. Its translation: CASSWRGPSALETQYF.

This clonotype appeared many times. V and J are TRBV5-1 and TRBJ2-7, with D unclear. Looked up from germline, CDR1 is SGHRS and CDR2 is YFSETQ. The CDR3 has 14 residues. Trimming shortened V by 1 base and J by 4 bases, and 12 bases separated the two germline ends. CDR3 region: CASSLNRVLYEQYF. The CDR3 DNA follows: TGCGCCAGCAGCTTGAACCGGGTCTTATACGAGCAGTACTTC.

This clonotype was observed many times. The rearrangement links TRBV24-1 to TRBJ2-2; the D is unclear. The CDR3 has 12 amino acids. Looked up from germline, CDR1 is KGHDR and CDR2 is SFDVKD. V shed 10 bases and J shed 3 bases, with 8 bases lying between them. CDR3 in DNA: TGTGCCACAGCGTTTGACACCGGGGAGCTGTTTTTT. Translation gives CATAFDTGELFF.

This clonotype was seen many times. In DNA form, the CDR3 reads TGCAGTGCTAGTTTCGGTAGCGGGAGCGGAGATACGCAGTATTTT. The encoded protein is CSASFGSGSGDTQYF. The rearrangement links TRBV20-1 to TRBJ2-3; TRBD2 matches 9 bases. Per the germline V gene, CDR1 is DFQATT and CDR2 is SNEGSKA (reference sequence). The CDR3 spans 15 residues. V gave up 3 bases and J gave up 5 bases; unmatched junction bases: 9.

In its sample, this clonotype was seen many times. The chain carries TRBV5-1 and TRBJ2-5; maybe TRBD1 (6 bases). Germline V gives CDR1 SGHRS, CDR2 YFSETQ. Trimming stripped 5 bases from V and 3 bases from J, with 11 bases between. The CDR3 is 13 residues long. In DNA form, the CDR3 reads TGCGCCAGCAGTCGTACAGGGAAAGAGACCCAGTACTTC. Amino acids: CASSRTGKETQYF.

This clonotype was counted ten times or more. CDR3 residues: CSAVTDSNYGYTF. Written as DNA, the CDR3 is TGCAGTGCCGTGACGGACAGCAACTATGGCTACACCTTC. V is TRBV20-1 and J is TRBJ1-2; possibly TRBD1 for D (6 bases). The germline V gene encodes CDR1 DFQATT and CDR2 SNEGSKA (reference sequence). The CDR3 is made up of 13 amino acids. The ends were cut back, 6 bases at V and 2 bases at J, with 13 bases in the middle.

This clonotype came up many times. This chain uses TRBV29-1 with TRBJ2-1; 14 bases fit TRBD2. Trimming took 4 bases from V and 4 from J; bases not matched to a gene: 3. Germline CDR1 SQVTM, CDR2 ANQGSEA. The CDR3 extends over 15 amino acids. CDR3 in DNA: TGCAGCGTTGGTGGACTAGCGGGAGGATACAATGAGCAGTTCTTC. The encoded protein is CSVGGLAGGYNEQFF.

This clonotype was seen repeatedly, ten times or more. The chain combines TRBV25-1 with TRBJ2-7, with 10 bases fitting TRBD1. The V segment lost 5 bases and the J segment 3 bases; nucleotides outside the gene matches: 16. Germline CDR1 MGHDK, CDR2 SYGVNS. This CDR3 has 18 residues. DNA of the CDR3: TGTGCCAGCAGTCATCTCCGGGACAGGGGAAAGGGTAACTACGAGCAGTACTTC. Its protein product is CASSHLRDRGKGNYEQYF.

This clonotype has a count of ten or more. V is TRBV5-6 and J is TRBJ2-7; unclear D gene. The V end lost 0 bases, the J end lost 2 bases, and 6 bases lay between the germline ends. Germline values: CDR1 SGHDT, CDR2 YYEEEE. CDR3 length: 13 residues. CDR3 nucleotide sequence: TGTGCCAGCAGCTTGGTTAAGACCTACGAGCAGTACTTC. Translation gives CASSLVKTYEQYF.

This clonotype was observed many times. The chain uses TRBV27 and TRBJ2-7; TRBD1 matches 7 bases. CDR1 and CDR2 (germline): MNHEY, SMNVEV (reference sequence). The CDR3 has 15 amino acids. The V segment lost 2 bases and the J segment 5 bases; nucleotides outside the gene matches: 9. CDR3 sequence: CASSLVGGAVDEQYF. In DNA, the CDR3 is TGTGCCAGCAGTTTAGTAGGGGGCGCCGTCGACGAGCAGTACTTC.

This clonotype was counted many times. The chain's CDR3 is CASSEVGVLVGGNTIYF. The DNA for the CDR3 is TGTGCCAGCAGTGAAGTTGGAGTCTTAGTGGGTGGAAACACCATATATTTT. This chain joins TRBV6-1 and TRBJ1-3, with no clear D. This CDR3 region has 17 residues. The V and J ends lost 1 base and 3 bases respectively, with 16 bases between them. The V gene's germline CDR1 is MNHNS and CDR2 SASEGT.